This T cell receptor beta chain was profiled in a study of T-cell memory formation after mild COVID-19 (dated by TCRdb to the early 2020s). For context, the study as a whole: TCR sequence clusters from the two donors were largely donor specific. T-cell clones expanding and contracting after mild COVID-19 in a couple of donors were tracked by longitudinal TCRalpha and TCRbeta repertoire sequencing. The cohort comprised two young, previously healthy adult volunteers, one female and one male. Here is what the overall study found, with its caveats: Contracting CD4+ clones turned up mainly in the CM and EM memory subsets, whereas EMRA was where CD8+ clones were enriched. Some responding clones were detected in pre-infection memory, suggesting pre-existing cross-reactive memory T cells joined the SARS-CoV-2 response. Clones contracting from day 15 to 85 had balanced CD4/CD8 phenotypes, while a second wave expanding from day 15 to 37 was biased towards CD4+. SARS-CoV-2 specificity of the second-wave clones peaking on day 37 was not confirmed. The study included only two mild cases, and larger cohorts that include severe cases with pre-infection samples were judged to be necessary.

The germline V gene supplies CDR1 SQVTM and CDR2 ANQGSEA. Reading from cysteine to phenylalanine, the CDR3 counts 13 amino acids. Only the CDR3 region is kept as DNA, spanning 39 bases read in frame from base 1. Trimming at the junction amounts to 6 bases on V and 6 bases on J, and the germline ends lie 17 bases apart. As regards this clonotype: Its antigen specificity is not known. No per-base quality is available; no much larger clone lies one base away.

The sample was run on an Illumina NovaSeq 6000. cDNA libraries for TCRalpha and TCRbeta were prepared by 5'RACE using constant-segment primers, with sample barcodes and unique molecular identifiers added. RNA was extracted from every sample with Trizol reagent. Libraries were amplified in two PCR steps, with a second sample barcode and Illumina TruSeq adapters added in the second step. Libraries were sequenced on an Illumina NovaSeq with 2 x 150 bp paired-end reads. Regarding the original processing steps: With migec v1.2.7, reads were demultiplexed and then collapsed into UMI-guided consensus sequences. Using mixcr v2.1.11, UMI consensuses were aligned to TRA and TRB V and J templates and then assembled into clonotypes. Clonotypes were classified as expanded or contracted when called significant by both edgeR and NoisET, with noise models trained on biological replicates. For edgeR calls, the cutoffs were a false discovery rate-adjusted p below 0.01 and a log2 fold-change threshold of 1. As an exploratory analysis of dynamics, max-normalized trajectories of the 1000 most abundant clonotypes were examined by PCA with hierarchical clustering. Separately sequenced CD4+ and CD8+ repertoires were used to assign a CD4 or CD8 phenotype to each responding clone. The public reads were reprocessed in TCRdb via fastp at Q25 and MiXCR, keeping in-frame beta chains. Rows matching on CDR3 protein sequence are summarized as one entry with the most common DNA and genes. Clone size and V and J calls follow TCRdb, not the original study. This sample gives around 390,000 distinct CDR3 sequences in total; more than 15% of them show up just once. About a fifth of the sample goes to the ten largest clones.

PBMCs were isolated by Ficoll-Paque density gradient centrifugation. Recombination linked TRBV29-1 to TRBJ1-2, with the identity of the D gene unclear. The sequence derives from a man aged 18 to 30 who had mild COVID-19 (a few samples of this study predate the infection). The sample titles of this study are shuffled in the database, so cell type and time point are left out; the donor was told from shared clones. The sample taken for sequencing was PBMCs or a T cell subset sorted from them (not recorded which). The CDR3 loop reads CSVDFLGENGYTF. The base sequence is TGCAGCGTCGATTTCTTGGGTGAAAATGGCTACACCTTC.